The 13 T cell receptor beta chains presented below share a single source sample, sequenced in a study of cytomegalovirus exposure and HLA in healthy donors. Assay: immunoSEQ multiplex PCR; the TCRdb copy retains only in-frame clones and omits some. This sample has some 180,000 clones; about 81% occur once, and the top ten carry around 1.2%. The sequenced sample consisted of PBMCs. These TCRs come from a woman in her twenties or thirties in good health and CMV-seronegative.

The chain is built from TRBV5-6 and TRBJ2-1; 7 nucleotides align to TRBD1. The V and J ends lost 2 bases and 0 bases, in that order; junction bases with no gene match: 5. The CDR3 length is 16 residues. Germline V gene lookup returns CDR1 SGHDT and CDR2 YYEEEE. The CDR3 region has the DNA TGTGCCAGCAGCTTCGGGACAGCCACCTCCTACAATGAGCAGTTCTTC. Encoded protein: CASSFGTATSYNEQFF.

The chain is built from TRBV10-2 and TRBJ1-1; 9 bases are a match to TRBD1. Germline CDR1 and CDR2: WSHSY and SAAADI. The V and J ends lost 6 bases and 5 bases, in that order; junction bases with no gene match: 4. The CDR3 has 13 residues. The CDR3 is CASRDRGWTEAFF. Here the CDR3 DNA reads TGCGCCAGCAGAGACAGGGGGTGGACTGAAGCTTTCTTT.

V gene TRBV7-6 combines with J gene TRBJ2-2; 9 bases fit TRBD2. This CDR3 spans 15 amino acids. Germline trimming cut 3 bases from V and 6 bases from J; bases unmatched to any gene: 5. CDR1 and CDR2 (germline): SGHVS, FNYEAQ. DNA for the CDR3: TGTGCCAGCAGCTTCCGTTTAGCGGGAGCCGGGGAGCTGTTTTTT. Translating it yields CASSFRLAGAGELFF.

The chain carries TRBV5-1 and TRBJ1-6, with 9 nucleotides matching TRBD1. The CDR3 spans 16 residues. The germline V gene encodes CDR1 SGHRS and CDR2 YFSETQ. V lost 4 bases to trimming and J lost 9 bases; unmatched junction nucleotides: 11. CDR3 DNA: TGCGCCAGCAGCGCATCCGGGACAGGGTTAAGTTCACCCCTCCACTTT. Amino acid sequence: CASSASGTGLSSPLHF.

This clone was seen a handful of times. The chain recombines TRBV7-9 with TRBJ2-7; D perhaps matches TRBD2 (5 bases). Germline V lookup: CDR1 SEHNR, CDR2 FQNEAQ (reference sequence). The V gene lost 8 bases and the J gene lost 5 bases, with 16 bases spanning the gap. This CDR3 comprises 13 residues. The CDR3 DNA follows: TGTGCCAGCTCCCGTGCGGGTGCCGACGAGCAGTACTTC. As protein: CASSRAGADEQYF. Using reference TRBV7-9 and TRBJ2-7 for the parts outside the CDR3, the full variable domain is DTGVSQNPRHKITKRGQNVTFRCDPISEHNRLYWYRQTLGQGPEFLTYFQNEAQLEKSRLLSDRFSAERPKGSFSTLEIQRTEQGDSAMYLCASSRAGADEQYFGPGTRLTVT.

The gene calls are TRBV19 and TRBJ2-1; 8 nucleotides line up with TRBD2. Germline values: CDR1 LNHDA, CDR2 SQIVND (reference sequence). The CDR3 contains 16 residues. V lost 6 bases and J lost 2; bases outside the gene matches: 9. The chain's CDR3 is CASRGITSGAYNEQFF. The CDR3 region has the DNA TGTGCCAGTAGGGGGATAACTAGCGGAGCCTACAATGAGCAGTTCTTC.

CDR3 DNA sequence: TGTGCCAGCAGTCCCGGGACTACAACCGGGGAGCTGTTTTTT. Translation gives CASSPGTTTGELFF. V usage is TRBV2 and J usage is TRBJ2-2; 7 bases match TRBD2. Germline V gene lookup returns CDR1 SNHLY and CDR2 FYNNEI. The CDR3 runs to 14 residues. V trimming: 5 bases; J trimming: 5 bases; junction bases outside the gene matches: 5.

V and J are TRBV28 and TRBJ1-4; D not certain. The CDR3 covers 16 residues. Germline assignment: CDR1 MDHEN and CDR2 SYDVKM. Trimming pared 5 bases from V and 7 bases from J, leaving 20 bases between. In nucleotides, the CDR3 is TGTGCCAGCAGTCACCCGATAGGGAGATCGGGTGAAAAACTGTTTTTT. Translation: CASSHPIGRSGEKLFF. The variable domain in full, with the rest retrieved from reference TRBV28 and TRBJ1-4, is DVKVTQSSRYLVKRTGEKVFLECVQDMDHENMFWYRQDPGLGLRLIYFSYDVKMKEKGDIPEGYSVSREKKERFSLILESASTNQTSMYLCASSHPIGRSGEKLFFGSGTQLSVL.

This chain links TRBV11-2 with TRBJ2-2; TRBD2 matches at 9 bases. CDR1 SGHAT and CDR2 FQNNGV come from the germline V gene. This CDR3 region has 16 residues. Losses at the gene ends were 1 base for V and 4 bases for J; bases not matched to a gene: 4. The CDR3 is CASSLVAGVATGELFF. The CDR3 DNA reads as TGTGCCAGCAGCTTAGTAGCGGGAGTGGCCACCGGGGAGCTGTTTTTT.

The chain joins TRBV5-1 to TRBJ2-7; TRBD1 aligns across 9 bases. Germline V CDR1 and CDR2: SGHRS, YFSETQ. CDR3 length: 16 amino acids. Trimming at V came to 2 bases and at J to 2 bases, leaving 8 bases not matched to a gene. The CDR3 nucleotides read TGCGCCAGCAGCTTATCACCGGGACAGGGAGCCTACGAGCAGTACTTC. Translated, it gives CASSLSPGQGAYEQYF.

V gene TRBV7-9 combines with J gene TRBJ2-1, with 7 nucleotides matching TRBD2. This CDR3 contains 16 residues. V lost 5 bases and J lost 2; bases outside the gene matches: 9. Per the germline V gene, CDR1 is SEHNR and CDR2 is FQNEAQ (reference sequence). DNA of the CDR3: TGTGCCAGCAGCGGGAACCTAGCGGAGACCTACAATGAGCAGTTCTTC. This translates into CASSGNLAETYNEQFF.

The chain couples TRBV7-9 to TRBJ2-3, with D unclear. This CDR3 comprises 11 residues. From germline, CDR1 is SEHNR and CDR2 FQNEAQ (reference sequence). V dropped 5 bases and J dropped 2 bases, with 2 bases sitting between them. The CDR3 DNA reads as TGTGCCAGCAGCCACACAGATACGCAGTATTTT. Amino acids: CASSHTDTQYF.

The V gene is TRBV25-1, the J gene TRBJ2-3; 8 bases match TRBD2. Germline CDR1 MGHDK, CDR2 SYGVNS. J was trimmed by 1 base and V by 7 bases; bases with no gene match: 13. This CDR3 has 17 residues. The chain's CDR3 is CASTPIGLAGRTDTQYF. The CDR3 DNA sequence: TGTGCCAGCACCCCGATTGGTCTAGCGGGTCGCACAGATACGCAGTATTTT.